The present TCR beta chain was sequenced within a study of identical twins. In its sample, this clonotype was seen many times. Antigen: not known. TCRdb analysed the 5' RACE reads with MiXCR anew, one entry per CDR3 protein. The sample shows around 670,000 distinct CDR3 sequences, approximately 6% of them seen only once. Findings and limits, study-wide: Zero-insertion findings could be partly confounded by invariant cells (MAIT and iNKT cells). Conclusions were drawn cross-sectionally by statistical analysis, without following the same donors. Compared with models, monozygotic twins showed more out-of-frame TCR alpha sharing.

V was pared by 2 bases and J by 1 base, with 11 bases between. Germline values: CDR1 DFQATT, CDR2 SNEGSKA (reference sequence). CDR3 length equals 15 residues. Sequences were obtained from naive T cells sorted from blood. This rearrangement joins TRBV20-1 to TRBJ2-2, with D perhaps TRBD2 (6 bases). The TCR originated in a man aged 18-30 years in good health. This CDR3 is CSARFPGENTGELFF. CDR3 DNA: TGCAGTGCTAGATTTCCGGGAGAGAACACCGGGGAGCTGTTTTTT.